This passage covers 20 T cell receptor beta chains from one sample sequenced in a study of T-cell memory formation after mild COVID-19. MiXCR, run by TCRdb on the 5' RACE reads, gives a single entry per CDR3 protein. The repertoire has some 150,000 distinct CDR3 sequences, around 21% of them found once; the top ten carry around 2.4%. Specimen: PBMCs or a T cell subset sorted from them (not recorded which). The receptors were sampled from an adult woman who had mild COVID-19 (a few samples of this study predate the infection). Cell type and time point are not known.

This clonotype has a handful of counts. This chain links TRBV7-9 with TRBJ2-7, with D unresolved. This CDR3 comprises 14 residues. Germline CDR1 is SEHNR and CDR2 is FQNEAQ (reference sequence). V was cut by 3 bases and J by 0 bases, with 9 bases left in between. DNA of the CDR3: TGTGCCAGCAGCTTGGGAAGGCTCTCCTACGAGCAGTACTTC. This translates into CASSLGRLSYEQYF.

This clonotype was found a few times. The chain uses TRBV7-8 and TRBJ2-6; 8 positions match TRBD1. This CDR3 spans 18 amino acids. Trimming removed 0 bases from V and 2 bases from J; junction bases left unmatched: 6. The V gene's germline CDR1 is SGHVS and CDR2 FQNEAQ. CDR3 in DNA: TGTGCCAGCAGCTTAGCTACCCTGACAGGGGCTGGGGCCAACGTCCTGACTTTC. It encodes CASSLATLTGAGANVLTF.

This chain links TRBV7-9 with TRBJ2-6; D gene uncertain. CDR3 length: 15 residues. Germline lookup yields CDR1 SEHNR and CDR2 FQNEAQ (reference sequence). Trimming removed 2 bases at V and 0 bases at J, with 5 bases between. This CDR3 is CASSLFSSGANVLTF. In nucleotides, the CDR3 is TGTGCCAGCAGCTTATTTTCCTCTGGGGCCAACGTCCTGACTTTC. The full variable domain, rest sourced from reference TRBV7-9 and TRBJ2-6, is DTGVSQNPRHKITKRGQNVTFRCDPISEHNRLYWYRQTLGQGPEFLTYFQNEAQLEKSRLLSDRFSAERPKGSFSTLEIQRTEQGDSAMYLCASSLFSSGANVLTFGAGSRLTVL.

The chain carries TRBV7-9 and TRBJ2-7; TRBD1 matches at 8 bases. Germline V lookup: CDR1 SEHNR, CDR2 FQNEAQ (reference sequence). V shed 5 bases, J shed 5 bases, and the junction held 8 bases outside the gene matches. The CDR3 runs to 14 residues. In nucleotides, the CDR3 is TGTGCCAGCAGCCCGACAGGGGTTACTGACGAGCAGTACTTC. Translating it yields CASSPTGVTDEQYF.

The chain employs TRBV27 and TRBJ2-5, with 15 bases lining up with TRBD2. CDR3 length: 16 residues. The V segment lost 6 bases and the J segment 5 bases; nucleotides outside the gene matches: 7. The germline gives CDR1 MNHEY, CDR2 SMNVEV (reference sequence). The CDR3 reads CASSGTSGRSWETQYF. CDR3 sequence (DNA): TGTGCCAGCAGCGGGACTAGCGGGAGGTCATGGGAGACCCAGTACTTC.

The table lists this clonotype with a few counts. The CDR3 loop reads CASSPDDRTQYF. CDR3 nucleotides: TGTGCCAGCAGCCCCGATGATCGGACGCAGTATTTT. The chain is built from TRBV7-2 and TRBJ2-3; no firm D call. V dropped 5 bases and J dropped 9 bases, with 12 bases sitting between them. The CDR3 loop spans 12 amino acids. Per germline, CDR1 SGHTA and CDR2 FQGNSA.

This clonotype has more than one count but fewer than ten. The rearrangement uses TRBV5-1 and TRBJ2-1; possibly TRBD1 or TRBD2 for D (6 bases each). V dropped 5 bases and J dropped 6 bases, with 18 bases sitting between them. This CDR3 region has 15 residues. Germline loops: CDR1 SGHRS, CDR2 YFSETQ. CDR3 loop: CASSSLGGHINEQFF. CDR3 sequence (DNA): TGCGCCAGCAGTTCCCTGGGGGGCCATATCAATGAGCAGTTCTTC.

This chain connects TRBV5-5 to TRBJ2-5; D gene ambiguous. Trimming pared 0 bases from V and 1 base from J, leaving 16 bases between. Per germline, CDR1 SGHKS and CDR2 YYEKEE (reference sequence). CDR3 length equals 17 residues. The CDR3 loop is CASSLVWSHGPQETQYF. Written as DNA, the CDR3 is TGTGCCAGCAGCTTGGTGTGGTCCCATGGGCCCCAAGAGACCCAGTACTTC.

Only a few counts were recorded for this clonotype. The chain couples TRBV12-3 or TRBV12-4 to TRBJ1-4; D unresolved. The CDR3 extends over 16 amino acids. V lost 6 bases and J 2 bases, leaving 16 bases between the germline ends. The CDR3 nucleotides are TGTGCCAGCAGCCCCTCCATATTTGGGACTAATGAAAAACTGTTTTTT. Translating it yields CASSPSIFGTNEKLFF.

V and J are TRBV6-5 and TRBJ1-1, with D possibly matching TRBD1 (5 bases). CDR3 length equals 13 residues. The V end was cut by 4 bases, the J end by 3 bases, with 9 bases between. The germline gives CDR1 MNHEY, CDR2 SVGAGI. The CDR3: CASSSKGYTEAFF. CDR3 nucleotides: TGTGCCAGCAGTTCCAAGGGGTACACTGAAGCTTTCTTT.

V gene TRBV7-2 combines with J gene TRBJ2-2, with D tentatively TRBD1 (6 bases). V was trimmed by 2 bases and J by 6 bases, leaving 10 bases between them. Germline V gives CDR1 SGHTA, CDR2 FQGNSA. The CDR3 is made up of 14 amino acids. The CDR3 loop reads CASSLSTGPGELFF. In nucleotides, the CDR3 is TGTGCCAGCAGCTTATCAACAGGGCCCGGGGAGCTGTTTTTT.

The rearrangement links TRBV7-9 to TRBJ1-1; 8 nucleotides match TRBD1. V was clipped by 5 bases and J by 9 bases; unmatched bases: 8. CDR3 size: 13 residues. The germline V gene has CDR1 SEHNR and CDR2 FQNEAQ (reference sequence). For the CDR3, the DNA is TGTGCCAGCAGCACGGGGACAGGCTCGAAAGCTTTCTTT. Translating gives CASSTGTGSKAFF.

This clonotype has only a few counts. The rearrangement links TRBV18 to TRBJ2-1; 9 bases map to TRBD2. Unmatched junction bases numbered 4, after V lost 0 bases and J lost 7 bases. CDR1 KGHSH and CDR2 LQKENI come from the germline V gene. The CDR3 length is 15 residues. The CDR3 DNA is TGTGCCAGCTCACCACCTAGCGGGAGTGAAAATGAGCAGTTCTTC. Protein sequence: CASSPPSGSENEQFF.

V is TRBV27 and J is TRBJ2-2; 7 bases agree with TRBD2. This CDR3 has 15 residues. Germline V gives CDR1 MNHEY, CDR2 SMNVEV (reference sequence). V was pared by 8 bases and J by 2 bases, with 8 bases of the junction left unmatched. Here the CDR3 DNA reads TGTGCCAGCCTTCGGGGACTACCCAACACCGGGGAGCTGTTTTTT. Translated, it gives CASLRGLPNTGELFF.

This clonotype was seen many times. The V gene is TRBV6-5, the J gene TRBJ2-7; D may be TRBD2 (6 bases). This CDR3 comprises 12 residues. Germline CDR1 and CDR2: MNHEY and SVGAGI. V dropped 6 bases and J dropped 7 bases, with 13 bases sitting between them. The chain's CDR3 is CASSHGLAEQYF. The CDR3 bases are TGTGCCAGCAGCCACGGGCTAGCGGAGCAGTACTTC.

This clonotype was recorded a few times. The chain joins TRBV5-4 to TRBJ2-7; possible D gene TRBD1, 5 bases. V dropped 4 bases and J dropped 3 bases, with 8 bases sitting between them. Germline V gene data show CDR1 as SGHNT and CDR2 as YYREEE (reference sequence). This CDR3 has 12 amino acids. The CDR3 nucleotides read TGTGCCAGCAGCCTGGACAACTACGAGCAGTACTTC. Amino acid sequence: CASSLDNYEQYF.

In DNA form, the CDR3 reads TGTGCCATCAGTCCCGTGACAGGCAGCACAGATACGCAGTATTTT. Protein: CAISPVTGSTDTQYF. V gene TRBV10-3 combines with J gene TRBJ2-3, with a possible D match to TRBD1 (6 bases). The CDR3 consists of 15 residues. CDR1 ENHRY and CDR2 SYGVKD come from the germline V gene. Trimming shortened V by 5 bases and J by 0 bases, and 12 bases separated the two germline ends.

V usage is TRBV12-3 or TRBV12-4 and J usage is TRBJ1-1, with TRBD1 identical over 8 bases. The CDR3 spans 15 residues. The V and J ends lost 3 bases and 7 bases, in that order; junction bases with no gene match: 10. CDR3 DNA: TGTGCCAGCAGTTTGCTCAGGGGGCCGGTTGGTGAAGCTTTCTTT. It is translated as CASSLLRGPVGEAFF.

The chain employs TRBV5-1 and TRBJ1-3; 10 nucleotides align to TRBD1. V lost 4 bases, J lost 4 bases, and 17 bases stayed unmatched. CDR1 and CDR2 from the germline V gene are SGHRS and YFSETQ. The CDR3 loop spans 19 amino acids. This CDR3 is CASSLATGTGVYSGNTIYF. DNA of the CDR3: TGCGCCAGCAGCCTCGCTACCGGGACAGGGGTTTATTCCGGAAACACCATATATTTT.

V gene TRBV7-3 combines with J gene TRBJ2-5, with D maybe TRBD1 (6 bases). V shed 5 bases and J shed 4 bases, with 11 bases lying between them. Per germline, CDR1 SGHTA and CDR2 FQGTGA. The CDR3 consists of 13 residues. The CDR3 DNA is TGTGCCAGCAGCAGGAGACAGGCAGAGACCCAGTACTTC. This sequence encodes CASSRRQAETQYF.